Each of the 8 T cell receptor beta chains below was sequenced from the same sample in a study of CD8 T cells in ankylosing spondylitis. Study-wide results and limits: Typical of ankylosing spondylitis blood, it appeared, was a TCR beta motif of seven to nine highly homologous variants.

The antigens these receptors bind are not known. Using its own MiXCR run on the 5' RACE reads, TCRdb lists one record per CDR3 protein. The table lists 130,000 or so distinct CDR3 sequences, approximately 17% of them singletons. Sequencing used blood, either unsorted or a sorted T cell fraction (not recorded which). Receptors were obtained from a male donor with ankylosing spondylitis.

The sample holds many counts of this clonotype. V is TRBV12-3 or TRBV12-4 and J is TRBJ2-1; the match to TRBD2 covers 10 bases. The CDR3 consists of 15 residues. The ends lost 3 bases at V and 6 bases at J; junction bases unmatched: 5. Here the CDR3 DNA reads TGTGCCAGCAGTTTTCGAGCGGGAGGGAGCAATGAGCAGTTCTTC. Translated, it gives CASSFRAGGSNEQFF.

The V gene is TRBV27, the J gene TRBJ1-6, with D maybe TRBD1 (5 bases). Germline-derived CDR1 and CDR2 are MNHEY and SMNVEV (reference sequence). The V and J ends lost 10 bases and 10 bases respectively, with 14 bases between them. The CDR3 is 12 residues long. CDR3 DNA: TGTGCCACCTCCGAGGGGTACTCACCCCTCCACTTT. It yields the protein CATSEGYSPLHF.

The chain is built from TRBV4-1 and TRBJ2-3, with 8 bases fitting TRBD1. V trimming: 1 base; J trimming: 2 bases; junction bases outside the gene matches: 8. The CDR3 runs to 17 residues. The germline V gene encodes CDR1 MGHRA and CDR2 YSYEKL. This chain's CDR3 is CASSQGVGTGYTDTQYF. In DNA form, the CDR3 reads TGCGCCAGCAGCCAAGGGGTCGGGACAGGCTACACAGATACGCAGTATTTT.

The chain links TRBV7-2 to TRBJ2-5, with D unresolved. CDR3 size: 16 residues. V lost 8 bases and J 0 bases, leaving 19 bases between the germline ends. CDR1 is SGHTA, CDR2 FQGNSA, per germline. As DNA, the CDR3 is TGTGCCAGCGCAATAATCGGCAGGCCGTACCAAGAGACCCAGTACTTC. This codes for CASAIIGRPYQETQYF.

This chain joins TRBV12-3 or TRBV12-4 and TRBJ2-7, with 9 bases lining up with TRBD2. This CDR3 has 15 amino acids. The ends lost 2 bases at V and 3 bases at J; junction bases unmatched: 5. The CDR3 DNA reads TGTGCCAGCAGTTTATCGGCTAGCGGGATCTACGAGCAGTACTTC. This sequence encodes CASSLSASGIYEQYF.

V usage is TRBV11-2 and J usage is TRBJ2-5, with 7 bases matching TRBD2. Trimming removed 5 bases from V and 2 bases from J; junction bases left unmatched: 2. Germline V gene sequence: CDR1 SGHAT, CDR2 FQNNGV. CDR3 length: 13 residues. The CDR3 bases are TGTGCCAGCAGCACAGCGGGACAAGAGACCCAGTACTTC. Translating it yields CASSTAGQETQYF.

The V and J genes are TRBV12-3 or TRBV12-4 and TRBJ2-5; 9 bases are a match to TRBD1. This CDR3 has 15 amino acids. V trimming: 4 bases; J trimming: 0 bases; junction bases outside the gene matches: 3. The DNA for the CDR3 is TGTGCCAGCAGTTCCCGGGACAGGGACCAAGAGACCCAGTACTTC. It translates to CASSSRDRDQETQYF.

This clonotype was seen only a few times. V and J are TRBV27 and TRBJ2-2; possibly TRBD1 for D (6 bases). CDR1 is MNHEY and CDR2 is SMNVEV in the germline V gene (reference sequence). This CDR3 spans 16 amino acids. V was trimmed by 4 bases and J by 6 bases, leaving 18 bases between them. DNA of the CDR3: TGTGCCAGCAGTTCAGCAACAGGGATTGACCCCGGGGAGCTGTTTTTT. Translated: CASSSATGIDPGELFF.